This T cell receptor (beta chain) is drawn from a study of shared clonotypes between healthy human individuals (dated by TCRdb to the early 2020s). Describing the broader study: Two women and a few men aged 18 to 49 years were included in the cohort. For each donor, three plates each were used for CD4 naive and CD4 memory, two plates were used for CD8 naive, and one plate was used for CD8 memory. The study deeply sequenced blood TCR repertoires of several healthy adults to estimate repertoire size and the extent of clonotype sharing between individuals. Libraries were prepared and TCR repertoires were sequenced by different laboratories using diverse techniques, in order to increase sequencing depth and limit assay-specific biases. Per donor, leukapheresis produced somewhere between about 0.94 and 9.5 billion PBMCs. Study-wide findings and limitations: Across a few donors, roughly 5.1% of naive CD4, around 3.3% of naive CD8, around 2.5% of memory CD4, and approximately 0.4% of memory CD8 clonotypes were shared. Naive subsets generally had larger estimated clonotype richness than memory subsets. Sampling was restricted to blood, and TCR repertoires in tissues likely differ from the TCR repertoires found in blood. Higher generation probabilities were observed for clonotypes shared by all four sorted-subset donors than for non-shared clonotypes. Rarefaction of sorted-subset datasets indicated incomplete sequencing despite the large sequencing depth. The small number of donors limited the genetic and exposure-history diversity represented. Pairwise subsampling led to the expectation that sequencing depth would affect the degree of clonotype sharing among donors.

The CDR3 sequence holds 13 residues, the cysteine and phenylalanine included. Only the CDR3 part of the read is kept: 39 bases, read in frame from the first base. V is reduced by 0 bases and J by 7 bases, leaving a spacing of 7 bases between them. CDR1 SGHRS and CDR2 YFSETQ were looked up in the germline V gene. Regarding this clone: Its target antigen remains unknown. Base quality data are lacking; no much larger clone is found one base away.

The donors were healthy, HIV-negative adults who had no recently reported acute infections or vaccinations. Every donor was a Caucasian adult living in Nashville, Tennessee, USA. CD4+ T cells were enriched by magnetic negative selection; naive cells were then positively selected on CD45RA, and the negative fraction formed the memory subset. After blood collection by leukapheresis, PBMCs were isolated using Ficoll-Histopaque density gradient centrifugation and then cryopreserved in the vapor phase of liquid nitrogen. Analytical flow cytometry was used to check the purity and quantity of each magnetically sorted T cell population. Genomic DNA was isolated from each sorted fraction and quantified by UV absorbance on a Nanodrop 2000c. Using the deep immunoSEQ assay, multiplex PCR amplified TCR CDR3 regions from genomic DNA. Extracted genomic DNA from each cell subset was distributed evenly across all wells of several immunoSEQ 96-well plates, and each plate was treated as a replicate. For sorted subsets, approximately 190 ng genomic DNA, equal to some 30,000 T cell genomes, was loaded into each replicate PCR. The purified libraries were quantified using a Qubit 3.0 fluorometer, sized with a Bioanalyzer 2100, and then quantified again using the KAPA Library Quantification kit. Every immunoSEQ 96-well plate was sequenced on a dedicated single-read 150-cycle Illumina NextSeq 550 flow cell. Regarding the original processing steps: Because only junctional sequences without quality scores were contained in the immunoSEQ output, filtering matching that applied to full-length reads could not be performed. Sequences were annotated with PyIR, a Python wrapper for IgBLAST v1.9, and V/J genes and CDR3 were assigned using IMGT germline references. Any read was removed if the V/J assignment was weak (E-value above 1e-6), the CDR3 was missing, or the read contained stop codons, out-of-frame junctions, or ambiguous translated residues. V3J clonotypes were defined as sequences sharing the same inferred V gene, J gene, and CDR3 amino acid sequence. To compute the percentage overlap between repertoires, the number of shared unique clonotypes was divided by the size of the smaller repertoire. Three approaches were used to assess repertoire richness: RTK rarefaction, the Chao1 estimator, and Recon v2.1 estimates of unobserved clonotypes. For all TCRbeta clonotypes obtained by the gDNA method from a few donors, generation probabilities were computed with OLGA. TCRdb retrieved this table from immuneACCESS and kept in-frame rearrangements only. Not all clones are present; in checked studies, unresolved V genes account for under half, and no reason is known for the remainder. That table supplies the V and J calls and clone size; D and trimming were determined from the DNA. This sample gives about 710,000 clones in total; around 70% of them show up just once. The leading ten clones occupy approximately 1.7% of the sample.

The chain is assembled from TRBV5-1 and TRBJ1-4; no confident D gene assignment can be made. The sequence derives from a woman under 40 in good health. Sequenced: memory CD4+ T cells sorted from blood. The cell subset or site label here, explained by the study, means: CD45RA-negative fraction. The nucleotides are TGCGCCAGCAGCTTGGATCGCGCTGAAAAACTGTTTTTT. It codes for CASSLDRAEKLFF.